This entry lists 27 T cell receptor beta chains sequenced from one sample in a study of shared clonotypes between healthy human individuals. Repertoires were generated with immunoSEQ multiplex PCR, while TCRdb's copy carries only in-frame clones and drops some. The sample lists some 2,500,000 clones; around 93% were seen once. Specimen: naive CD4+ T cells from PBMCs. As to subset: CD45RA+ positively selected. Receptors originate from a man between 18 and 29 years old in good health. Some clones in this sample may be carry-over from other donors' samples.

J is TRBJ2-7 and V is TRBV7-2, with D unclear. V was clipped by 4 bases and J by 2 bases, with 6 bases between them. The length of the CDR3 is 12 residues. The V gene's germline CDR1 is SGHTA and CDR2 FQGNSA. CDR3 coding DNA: TGTGCCAGCAGCTCGGTTACCTACGAGCAGTACTTC. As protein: CASSSVTYEQYF.

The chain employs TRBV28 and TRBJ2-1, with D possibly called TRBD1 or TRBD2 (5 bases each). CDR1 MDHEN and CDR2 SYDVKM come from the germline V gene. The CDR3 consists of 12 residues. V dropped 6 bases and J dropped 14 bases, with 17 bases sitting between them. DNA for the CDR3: TGTGCCAGCAGCCCCAGGGACGGGTCGGAGTTCTTC. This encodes CASSPRDGSEFF.

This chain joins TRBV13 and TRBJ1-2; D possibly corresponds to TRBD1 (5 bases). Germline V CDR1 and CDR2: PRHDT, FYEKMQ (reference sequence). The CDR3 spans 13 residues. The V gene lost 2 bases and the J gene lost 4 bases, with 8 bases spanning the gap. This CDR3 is CASSLRGAYGYTF. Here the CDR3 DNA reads TGTGCCAGCAGCTTAAGGGGTGCCTATGGCTACACCTTC.

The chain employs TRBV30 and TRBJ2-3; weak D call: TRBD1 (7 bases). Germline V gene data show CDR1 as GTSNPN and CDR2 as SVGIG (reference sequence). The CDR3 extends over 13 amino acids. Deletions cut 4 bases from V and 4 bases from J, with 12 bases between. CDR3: CAWTAGGSDTQYF. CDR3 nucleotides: TGTGCCTGGACAGCAGGGGGGTCAGATACGCAGTATTTT.

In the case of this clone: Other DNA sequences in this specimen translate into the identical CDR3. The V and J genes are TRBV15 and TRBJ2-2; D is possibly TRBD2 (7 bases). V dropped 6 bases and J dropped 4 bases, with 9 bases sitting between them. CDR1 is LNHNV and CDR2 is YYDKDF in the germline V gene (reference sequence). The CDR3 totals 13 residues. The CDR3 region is CATRGGGTGELFF. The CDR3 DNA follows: TGTGCCACCAGGGGAGGGGGCACCGGGGAGCTGTTTTTT.

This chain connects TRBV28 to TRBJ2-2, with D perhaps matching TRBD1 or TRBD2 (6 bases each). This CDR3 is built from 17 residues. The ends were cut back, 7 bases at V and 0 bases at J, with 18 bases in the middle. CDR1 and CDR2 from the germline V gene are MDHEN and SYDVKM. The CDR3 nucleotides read TGTGCCAGCACCCTTTGGGGGGCCGGTGCGAACACCGGGGAGCTGTTTTTT. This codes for CASTLWGAGANTGELFF.

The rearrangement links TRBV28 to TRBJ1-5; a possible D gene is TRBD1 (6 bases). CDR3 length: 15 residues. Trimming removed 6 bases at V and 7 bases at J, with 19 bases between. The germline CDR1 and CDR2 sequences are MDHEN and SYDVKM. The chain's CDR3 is CASSRDQGSGQPQHF. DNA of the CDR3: TGTGCCAGCAGCCGAGATCAGGGGTCCGGCCAGCCCCAGCATTTT.

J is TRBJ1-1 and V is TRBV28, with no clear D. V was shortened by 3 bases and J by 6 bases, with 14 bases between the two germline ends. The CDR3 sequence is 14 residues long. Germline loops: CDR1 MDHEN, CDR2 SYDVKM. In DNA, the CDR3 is TGTGCCAGCAGTTTGGGAGTAGGGTGGGCTGAAGCTTTCTTT. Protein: CASSLGVGWAEAFF.

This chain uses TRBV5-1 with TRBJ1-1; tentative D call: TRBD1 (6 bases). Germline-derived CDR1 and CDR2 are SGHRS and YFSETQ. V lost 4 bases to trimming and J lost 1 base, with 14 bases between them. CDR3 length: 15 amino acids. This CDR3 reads CASSRNRVENTEAFF. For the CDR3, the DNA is TGCGCCAGCAGCCGAAACAGGGTTGAGAACACTGAAGCTTTCTTT.

The CDR3 DNA is TGTGCCAGCAGTTATTTCGAGAGCACTGAAGCTTTCTTT. Translating it yields CASSYFESTEAFF. The gene calls are TRBV6-1 and TRBJ1-1; no clear D. The V gene's germline CDR1 is MNHNS and CDR2 SASEGT. The CDR3 length is 13 residues. V gave up 5 bases and J gave up 4 bases, with 11 bases separating them.

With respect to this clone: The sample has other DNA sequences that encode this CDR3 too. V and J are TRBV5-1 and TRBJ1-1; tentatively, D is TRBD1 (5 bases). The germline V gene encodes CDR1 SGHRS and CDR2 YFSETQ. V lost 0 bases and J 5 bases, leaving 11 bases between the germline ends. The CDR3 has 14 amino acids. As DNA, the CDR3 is TGCGCCAGCAGCTTGGGGAGGGGAGAGACTGAAGCTTTCTTT. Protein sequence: CASSLGRGETEAFF.

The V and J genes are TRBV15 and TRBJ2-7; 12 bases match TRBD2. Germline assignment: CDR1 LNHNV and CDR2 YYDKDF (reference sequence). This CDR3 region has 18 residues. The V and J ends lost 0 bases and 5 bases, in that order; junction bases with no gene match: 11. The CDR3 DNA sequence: TGTGCCACCAGCAGAGATAATTGGGCTAGCGGGAGGGCCGACGAGCAGTACTTC. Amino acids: CATSRDNWASGRADEQYF.

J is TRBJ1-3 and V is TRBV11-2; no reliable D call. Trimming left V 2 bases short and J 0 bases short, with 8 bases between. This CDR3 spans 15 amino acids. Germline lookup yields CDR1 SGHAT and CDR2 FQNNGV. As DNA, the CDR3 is TGTGCCAGCAGCTTATATATGTTCTCTGGAAACACCATATATTTT. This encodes CASSLYMFSGNTIYF.

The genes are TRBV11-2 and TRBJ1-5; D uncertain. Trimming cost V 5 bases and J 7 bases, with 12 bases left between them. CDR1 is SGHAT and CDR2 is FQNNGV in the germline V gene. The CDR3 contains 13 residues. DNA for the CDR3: TGTGCCAGCAGCCCCGCGGGCGTCCAGCCCCAGCATTTT. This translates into CASSPAGVQPQHF.

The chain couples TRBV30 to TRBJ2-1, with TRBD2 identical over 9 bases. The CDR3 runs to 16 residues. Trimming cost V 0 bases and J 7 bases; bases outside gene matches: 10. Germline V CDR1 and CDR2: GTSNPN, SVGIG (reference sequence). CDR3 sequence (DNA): TGTGCCTGGAGTGTACGATTAGCGGGAGTCTCAAATGAGCAGTTCTTC. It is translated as CAWSVRLAGVSNEQFF.

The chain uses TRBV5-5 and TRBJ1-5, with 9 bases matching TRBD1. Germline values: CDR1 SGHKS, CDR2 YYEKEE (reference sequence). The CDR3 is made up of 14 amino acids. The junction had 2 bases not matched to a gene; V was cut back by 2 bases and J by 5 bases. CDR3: CASSFDRGDQPQHF. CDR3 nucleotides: TGTGCCAGCAGCTTCGACAGGGGGGATCAGCCCCAGCATTTT.

CDR3 DNA: TGTGCCACCAGAAAAGACAGGGGTGACACCGGGGAGCTGTTTTTT. Translated, it gives CATRKDRGDTGELFF. The V and J genes are TRBV27 and TRBJ2-2; TRBD1 matches at 8 bases. The CDR3 length is 15 residues. J gave up 3 bases and V 10 bases, and 10 bases lay outside the gene matches. Germline V gene sequence: CDR1 MNHEY, CDR2 SMNVEV (reference sequence).

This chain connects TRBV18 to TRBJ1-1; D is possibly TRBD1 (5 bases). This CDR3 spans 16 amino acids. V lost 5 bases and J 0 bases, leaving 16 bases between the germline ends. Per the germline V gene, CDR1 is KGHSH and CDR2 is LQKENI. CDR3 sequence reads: CASSVGDSGMNTEAFF. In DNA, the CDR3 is TGTGCCAGCTCAGTTGGCGACAGCGGTATGAACACTGAAGCTTTCTTT.

CDR3 sequence reads: CASSQVQVYGYTF. The CDR3 bases are TGTGCCAGCAGCCAAGTGCAGGTCTATGGCTACACCTTC. The rearrangement links TRBV14 to TRBJ1-2; D is unresolved. This CDR3 contains 13 residues. Germline-derived CDR1 and CDR2 are SGHDN and FVKESK. V dropped 1 base and J dropped 4 bases, with 7 bases sitting between them.

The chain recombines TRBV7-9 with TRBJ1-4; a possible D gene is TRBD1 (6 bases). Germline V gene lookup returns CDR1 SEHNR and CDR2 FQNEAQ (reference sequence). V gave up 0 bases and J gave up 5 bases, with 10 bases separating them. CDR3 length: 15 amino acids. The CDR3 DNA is TGTGCCAGCAGCTTAGCGGGGCAGGGGAATGAAAAACTGTTTTTT. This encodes CASSLAGQGNEKLFF. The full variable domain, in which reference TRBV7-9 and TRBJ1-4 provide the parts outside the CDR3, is DTGVSQNPRHKITKRGQNVTFRCDPISEHNRLYWYRQTLGQGPEFLTYFQNEAQLEKSRLLSDRFSAERPKGSFSTLEIQRTEQGDSAMYLCASSLAGQGNEKLFFGSGTQLSVL.

CDR3 in DNA: TGTGCCAGCAGCCAAGGAACCCCTGGGACTACTCGCACAGATACGCAGTATTTT. It translates to CASSQGTPGTTRTDTQYF. This chain joins TRBV4-2 and TRBJ2-3, with 7 bases lining up with TRBD2. J gave up 1 base and V 1 base, and 11 bases lay outside the gene matches. The CDR3 loop spans 18 amino acids. CDR1 and CDR2 (germline): LGHNA, YNFKEQ.

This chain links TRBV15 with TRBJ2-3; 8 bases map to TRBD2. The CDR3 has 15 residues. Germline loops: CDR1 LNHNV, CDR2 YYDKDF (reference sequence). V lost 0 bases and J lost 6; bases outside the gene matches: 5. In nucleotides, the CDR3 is TGTGCCACCAGCAGAGATCCGGGAGGGGCGGATACGCAGTATTTT. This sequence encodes CATSRDPGGADTQYF.

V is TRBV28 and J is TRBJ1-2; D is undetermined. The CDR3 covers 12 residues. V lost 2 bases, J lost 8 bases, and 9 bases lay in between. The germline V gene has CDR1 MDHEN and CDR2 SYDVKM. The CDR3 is CASSLLTEGYTF. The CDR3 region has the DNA TGTGCCAGCAGTTTACTTACGGAAGGCTACACCTTC.

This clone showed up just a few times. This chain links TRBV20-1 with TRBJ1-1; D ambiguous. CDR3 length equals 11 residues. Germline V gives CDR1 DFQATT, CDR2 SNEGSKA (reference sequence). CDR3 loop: CGEGGNTEAFF. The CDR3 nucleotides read TGCGGGGAGGGCGGGAACACTGAAGCTTTCTTT.

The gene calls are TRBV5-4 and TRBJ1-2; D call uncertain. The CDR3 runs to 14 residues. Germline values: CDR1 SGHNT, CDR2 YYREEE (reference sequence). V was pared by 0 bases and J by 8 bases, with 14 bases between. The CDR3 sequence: CASSLAGRVGGYTF. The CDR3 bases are TGTGCCAGCAGCTTGGCCGGTAGGGTGGGAGGCTACACCTTC.

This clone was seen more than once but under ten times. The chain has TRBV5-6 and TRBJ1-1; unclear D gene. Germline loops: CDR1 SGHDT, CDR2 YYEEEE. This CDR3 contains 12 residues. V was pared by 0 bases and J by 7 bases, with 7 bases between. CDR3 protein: CASSLASGEAFF. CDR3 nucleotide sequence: TGTGCCAGCAGCTTGGCATCGGGTGAAGCTTTCTTT.

CDR3 region: CASRWGAGAEDTQYF. The CDR3 DNA reads as TGCGCCAGCAGGTGGGGGGCGGGAGCGGAAGATACGCAGTATTTT. The rearrangement uses TRBV5-1 and TRBJ2-3; a possible D gene is TRBD2 (7 bases). Deletions cut 5 bases from V and 5 bases from J, with 18 bases between. Germline V gene lookup returns CDR1 SGHRS and CDR2 YFSETQ. The CDR3 is made up of 15 amino acids.